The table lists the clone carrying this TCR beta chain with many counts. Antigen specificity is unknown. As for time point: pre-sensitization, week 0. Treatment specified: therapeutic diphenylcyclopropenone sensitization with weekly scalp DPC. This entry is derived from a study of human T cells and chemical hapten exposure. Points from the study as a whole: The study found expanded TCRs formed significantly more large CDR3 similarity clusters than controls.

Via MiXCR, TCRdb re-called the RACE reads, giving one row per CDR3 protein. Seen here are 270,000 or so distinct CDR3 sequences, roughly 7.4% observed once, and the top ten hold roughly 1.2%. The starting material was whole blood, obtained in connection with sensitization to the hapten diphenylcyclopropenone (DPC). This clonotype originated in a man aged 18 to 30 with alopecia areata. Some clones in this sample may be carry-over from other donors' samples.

CDR3 protein: CASSLLTSGVQETQYF. CDR3 in DNA: TGTGCCAGCAGCTTGTTGACTAGCGGGGTCCAAGAGACCCAGTACTTC. The chain combines TRBV5-5 with TRBJ2-5, with 11 bases matching TRBD2. The CDR3 runs to 16 residues. V was pared by 1 base and J by 1 base, with 3 bases of the junction left unmatched. CDR1 and CDR2 from the germline V gene are SGHKS and YYEKEE (reference sequence).